Listed below are T cell receptor beta chains from one sample, sequenced in a study of blood T cell repertoires in COVID-19. Sequencing used immunoSEQ multiplex PCR; TCRdb keeps in-frame clones, though not all of them. The data show 230,000 or so clones, with more than 75% seen just once and just over 6.5% held by the top ten. Sequencing input: PBMCs or T cells enriched from blood (not recorded which). The source of these receptors is a woman in her 50s who had been exposed to COVID-19. Both conserved end residues are part of each CDR3. D genes are given only for firm matches. Clone sizes are given selectively: once, few, many, or a class where the clone is expanded.

abundance,v_gene,j_gene,d_gene,CDR3nt,CDR3aa
once,TRBV24-1,TRBJ1-2,TRBD1,TGTGCCACCAGTGAGGACCCGGGCCGGGACAGGGGTGGCTACACCTTC,CATSEDPGRDRGGYTF
.,TRBV5-8,TRBJ1-5,.,TGTGCCAGCTCGACCTCCCGGGCTCCGGGGGAGGGTGGGCCCCAGCATTTT,CASSTSRAPGEGGPQHF
.,TRBV2,TRBJ2-3,TRBD2,TGTGCCAGCAGTGGGGGGGGAGGGTTTATGGCAGATACGCAGTATTTT,CASSGGGGFMADTQYF
.,TRBV3-1/TRBV3-2,TRBJ2-7,TRBD2,TGTGCCAGCAGCCAAGGGAGCGGGGGCGGCTGGGGGGAGCAGTACTTC,CASSQGSGGGWGEQYF
.,TRBV6-6,TRBJ1-6,.,TGTGCCAGCAGCCCCGGATCAGGGAGGAATTCACCCCTCCACTTT,CASSPGSGRNSPLHF
.,TRBV7-8,TRBJ1-1,.,TGTGCCAGCAGCTTCTTCACAGTGAACACTGAAGCTTTCTTT,CASSFFTVNTEAFF
few,TRBV7-9,TRBJ2-7,.,TGTGCCAGCAGCTTAGGGGAGTTTCCCTACGAGCAGTACTTC,CASSLGEFPYEQYF
.,TRBV11-2,TRBJ2-7,TRBD1,TGTGCCAGCAGCTTAGGGACAGGGCCCTCCTACGAGCAGTACTTC,CASSLGTGPSYEQYF
.,TRBV10-3,TRBJ1-6,TRBD1,TGTGCCATCAGTGGTACAGGGGGAAATTCACCCCTCCACTTT,CAISGTGGNSPLHF
.,TRBV3-1/TRBV3-2,TRBJ1-1,.,TGTGCCAGCAGCCAAGGGGGCACCACTGAAGCTTTCTTT,CASSQGGTTEAFF
.,TRBV5-4,TRBJ1-2,.,TGTGCCAGCAGCTTGGAGGACAGCTTCACCAAGACCTTC,CASSLEDSFTKTF
.,TRBV28,TRBJ1-1,.,TGTGCCAGCAGTTTGCGGGGAACTTACACTGAAGCTTTCTTT,CASSLRGTYTEAFF
.,TRBV19,TRBJ1-5,.,TGTGCCAGTAGTTCGAACGCGGACAGAAGGGGTTATAGCAATCAGCCCCAGCATTTT,CASSSNADRRGYSNQPQHF
.,TRBV6-5,TRBJ2-1,.,TGTGCCAGCAGTCGGGACTTTGGGGGGGAGCAGTTCTTC,CASSRDFGGEQFF
once,TRBV5-1,TRBJ1-2,TRBD1,TGCGCCAGCAGCTGGACAGGGGGTTATGGCTACACCTTC,CASSWTGGYGYTF
.,TRBV5-4,TRBJ2-2,.,TGTGCCAGCAGCCCTGCCAGGGGCTGGGACACCGGGGAGCTGTTTTTT,CASSPARGWDTGELFF
.,TRBV19,TRBJ1-5,TRBD1,TGTGCCAGCCAGGGGGTTAATCAGCCCCAGCATTTT,CASQGVNQPQHF
few,TRBV5-1,TRBJ1-2,TRBD1,TGCGCCAGCAGCCCCGGGGACAGGGGTGCCTATGGCTACACCTTC,CASSPGDRGAYGYTF
.,TRBV3-1/TRBV3-2,TRBJ1-2,TRBD1,TGTGCCAGCAGCCCCTCGACCGGGACAGGGAGGGGCTACACCTTC,CASSPSTGTGRGYTF
.,TRBV28,TRBJ2-2,TRBD2,TGTGCCAGCAGTTTAAACGGGGGGGTCAACACCGGGGAGCTGTTTTTT,CASSLNGGVNTGELFF
.,TRBV7-2,TRBJ1-5,.,TGTGCCAGCAGCTTTTCGGGGAATCAGCCCCAGCATTTT,CASSFSGNQPQHF
.,TRBV27,TRBJ1-6,TRBD1,TGTGCCAGCAGTATCCAGACAGGGGCGATGAGTAATTCACCCCTCCACTTT,CASSIQTGAMSNSPLHF
.,TRBV28,TRBJ2-1,TRBD2,TGTGCCAGCAGTTTATCCGAAGCGGGGGGGCTTGGTGAGCAGTTCTTC,CASSLSEAGGLGEQFF
once,TRBV10-1,TRBJ1-1,.,TGCGCCAGCAGTCCGGGAGACCGTACGAACACTGAAGCTTTCTTT,CASSPGDRTNTEAFF
.,TRBV4-1,TRBJ1-1,.,TGCGCCAGCAGCCAAGGTTATAACACTGAAGCTTTCTTT,CASSQGYNTEAFF
once,TRBV28,TRBJ1-1,.,TGTGCCAGCAGCTCCCTAGGTAGGAAAGCTTTCTTT,CASSSLGRKAFF
.,TRBV7-9,TRBJ1-5,TRBD1,TGTGCCAGCAGCTTAGGGCAGGGGGCAAATCAGCCCCAGCATTTT,CASSLGQGANQPQHF
few,TRBV11-2,TRBJ2-1,.,TGTGCCAGCAGGCGACAGACTTACAATGAGCAGTTCTTC,CASRRQTYNEQFF
.,TRBV20-1,TRBJ2-1,.,TGCAGTGCTAGTCCGAGGATCGGGTCCTACAATGAGCAGTTCTTC,CSASPRIGSYNEQFF
.,TRBV27,TRBJ1-5,.,TGTGCCAGCAGTCTCTATCAGCCCCAGCATTTT,CASSLYQPQHF
once,TRBV3-1/TRBV3-2,TRBJ2-2,TRBD1,TGTGCCAGCAGCCGTCGACAGGGGTCCTCCGGGGAGCTGTTTTTT,CASSRRQGSSGELFF
.,TRBV7-9,TRBJ2-1,.,TGTGCCAGCAGCCGTATAGCCCTATCCTACAATGAGCAGTTCTTC,CASSRIALSYNEQFF
.,TRBV28,TRBJ2-7,.,TGTGCCAGCAGTCAGGGCCCAACCTACGAGCAGTACTTC,CASSQGPTYEQYF
.,TRBV15,TRBJ1-1,TRBD1,TGTGCCACCAGCAGAGGCGGACAGGGAGGGACTGAAGCTTTCTTT,CATSRGGQGGTEAFF
.,TRBV7-2,TRBJ1-1,.,TGTGCCAGCAGCTTAGTCGAAGAGTGTTTCTTT,CASSLVEECFF
.,TRBV7-2,TRBJ1-1,.,TGTGCCAGCAGCCGCCTTGCGGAGTCGGGTGTTACTGAAGCTTTCTTT,CASSRLAESGVTEAFF
.,TRBV5-4,TRBJ1-1,.,TGTGCCAGCAGCTTCCGGGAATGGAGGACTGAAGCTTTCTTT,CASSFREWRTEAFF